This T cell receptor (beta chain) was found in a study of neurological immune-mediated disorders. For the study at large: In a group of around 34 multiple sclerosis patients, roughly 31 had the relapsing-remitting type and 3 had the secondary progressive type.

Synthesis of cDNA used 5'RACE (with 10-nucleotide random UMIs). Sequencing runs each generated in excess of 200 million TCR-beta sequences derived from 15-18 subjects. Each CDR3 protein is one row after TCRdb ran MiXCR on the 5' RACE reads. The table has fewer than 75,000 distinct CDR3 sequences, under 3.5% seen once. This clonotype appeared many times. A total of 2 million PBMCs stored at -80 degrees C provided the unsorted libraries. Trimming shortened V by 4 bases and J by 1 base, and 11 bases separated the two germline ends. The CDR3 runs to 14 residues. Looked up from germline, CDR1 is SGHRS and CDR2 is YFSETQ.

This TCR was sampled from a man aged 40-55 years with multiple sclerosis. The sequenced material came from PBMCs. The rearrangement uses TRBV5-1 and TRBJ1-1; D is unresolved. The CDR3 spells CASSLLRANTEAFF. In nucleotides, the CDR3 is TGCGCCAGCAGCCTCCTCCGAGCGAACACTGAAGCTTTCTTT.